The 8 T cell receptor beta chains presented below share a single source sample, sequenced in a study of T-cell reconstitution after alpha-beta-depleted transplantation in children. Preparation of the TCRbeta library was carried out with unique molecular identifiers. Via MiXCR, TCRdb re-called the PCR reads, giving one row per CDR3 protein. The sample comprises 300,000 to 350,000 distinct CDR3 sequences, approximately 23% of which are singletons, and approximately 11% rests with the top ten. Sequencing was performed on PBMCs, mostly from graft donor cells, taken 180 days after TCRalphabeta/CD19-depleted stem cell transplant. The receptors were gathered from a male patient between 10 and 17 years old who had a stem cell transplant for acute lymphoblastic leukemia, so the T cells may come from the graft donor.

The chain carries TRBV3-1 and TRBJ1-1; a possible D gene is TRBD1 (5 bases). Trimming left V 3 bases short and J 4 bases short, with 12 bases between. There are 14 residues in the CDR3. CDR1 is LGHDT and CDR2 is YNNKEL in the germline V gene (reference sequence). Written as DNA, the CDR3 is TGTGCCAGCAGCCAGGCCGGGGGAGGCACTGAAGCTTTCTTT. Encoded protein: CASSQAGGGTEAFF.

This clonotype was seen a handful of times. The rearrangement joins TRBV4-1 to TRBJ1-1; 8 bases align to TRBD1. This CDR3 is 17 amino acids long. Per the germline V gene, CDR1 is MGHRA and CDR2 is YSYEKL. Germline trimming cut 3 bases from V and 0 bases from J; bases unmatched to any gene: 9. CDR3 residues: CASSHRTGRAMNTEAFF. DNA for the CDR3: TGCGCCAGCAGCCACCGGACAGGGAGGGCGATGAACACTGAAGCTTTCTTT.

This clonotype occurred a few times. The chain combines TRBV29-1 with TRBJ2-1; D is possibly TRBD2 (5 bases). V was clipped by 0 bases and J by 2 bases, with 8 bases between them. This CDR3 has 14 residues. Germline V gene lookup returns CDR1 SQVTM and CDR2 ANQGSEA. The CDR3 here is CSVEEGGPYNEQFF. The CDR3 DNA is TGCAGCGTTGAAGAGGGCGGGCCCTACAATGAGCAGTTCTTC.

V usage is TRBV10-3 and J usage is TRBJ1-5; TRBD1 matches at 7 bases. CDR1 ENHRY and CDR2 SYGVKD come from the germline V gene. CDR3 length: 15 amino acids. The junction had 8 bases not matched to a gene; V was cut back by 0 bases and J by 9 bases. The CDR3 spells CAISESDRSNGPQHF. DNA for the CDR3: TGTGCCATCAGTGAGTCGGACAGGTCCAATGGGCCCCAGCATTTT.

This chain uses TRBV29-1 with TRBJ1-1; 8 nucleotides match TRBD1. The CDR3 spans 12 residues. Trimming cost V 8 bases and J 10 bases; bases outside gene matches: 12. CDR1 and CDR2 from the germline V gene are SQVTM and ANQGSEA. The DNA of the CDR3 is TGCAGCTCTGGGGGGCAGGGGGCGCGAGCTTTCTTT. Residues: CSSGGQGARAFF.

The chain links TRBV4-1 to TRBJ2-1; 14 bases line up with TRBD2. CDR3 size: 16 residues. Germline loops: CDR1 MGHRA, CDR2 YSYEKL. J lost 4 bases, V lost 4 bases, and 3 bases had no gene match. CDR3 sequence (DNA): TGCGCCAGCAGCCGGGGACTAGCGGGGGCTTACAATGAGCAGTTCTTC. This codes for CASSRGLAGAYNEQFF.

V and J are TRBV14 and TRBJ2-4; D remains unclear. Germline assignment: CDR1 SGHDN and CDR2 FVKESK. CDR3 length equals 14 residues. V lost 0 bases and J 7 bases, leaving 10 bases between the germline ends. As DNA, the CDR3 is TGTGCCAGCAGCCAAGATTTGCCAGCTAACATTCAGTACTTC. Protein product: CASSQDLPANIQYF.

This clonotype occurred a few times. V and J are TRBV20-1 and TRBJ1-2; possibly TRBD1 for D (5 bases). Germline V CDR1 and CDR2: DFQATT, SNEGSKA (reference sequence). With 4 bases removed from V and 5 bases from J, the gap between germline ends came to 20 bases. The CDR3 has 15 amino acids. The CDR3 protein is CSATLPGRMEYGYTF. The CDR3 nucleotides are TGCAGTGCTACCCTCCCGGGACGGATGGAATATGGCTACACCTTC.